The 27 T cell receptor beta chains given below trace back to one sample, sequenced in a study of T-cell reconstitution after alpha-beta-depleted transplantation in children. Unique molecular identifiers were used to barcode this TCRbeta library. In TCRdb, the PCR reads were re-called with MiXCR into one record per CDR3 protein. The table lists 150,000 to 200,000 distinct CDR3 sequences, more than 12% of them singletons. Source: PBMCs from the stem cell graft donor, taken from the stem cell graft. Receptor source: a human donor who donated a stem cell graft to a child with acute lymphoblastic leukemia.

This clonotype was seen at least ten times. This rearrangement joins TRBV5-1 to TRBJ1-1; tentatively, D is TRBD1 (6 bases). Germline loops: CDR1 SGHRS, CDR2 YFSETQ. The CDR3 runs 14 residues. V dropped 4 bases and J dropped 4 bases, with 14 bases sitting between them. CDR3 amino acids: CASSPQQGTTEAFF. DNA of the CDR3: TGCGCCAGCAGCCCGCAACAGGGAACCACTGAAGCTTTCTTT.

This clonotype came up a few times. The chain employs TRBV7-8 and TRBJ2-2, with D possibly being TRBD2 (5 bases). V was clipped by 2 bases and J by 4 bases, with 11 bases between them. The germline V gene encodes CDR1 SGHVS and CDR2 FQNEAQ. This CDR3 region has 15 residues. The CDR3 DNA sequence: TGTGCCAGCAGCTTATATGAGGGATCCACCGGGGAGCTGTTTTTT. Protein product: CASSLYEGSTGELFF.

The chain links TRBV18 to TRBJ2-3, with D possibly being TRBD1 (5 bases). The CDR3 sequence is 16 residues long. Trimming left V 2 bases short and J 0 bases short, with 12 bases between. The V gene's germline CDR1 is KGHSH and CDR2 LQKENI. The CDR3 region is CASSPRGSGSTDTQYF. CDR3 nucleotide sequence: TGTGCCAGCTCACCAAGGGGATCGGGTAGCACAGATACGCAGTATTTT.

At least ten counts were recorded for this clonotype. The chain employs TRBV5-1 and TRBJ2-1, with a possible D match to TRBD2 (6 bases). V gave up 4 bases and J gave up 0 bases, with 11 bases separating them. The CDR3 is made up of 15 amino acids. Germline V gives CDR1 SGHRS, CDR2 YFSETQ. The CDR3 sequence is CASSVAGSSYNEQFF. CDR3 sequence (DNA): TGCGCCAGCAGCGTGGCGGGGAGCTCCTACAATGAGCAGTTCTTC.

This clonotype turned up a few times. The rearrangement uses TRBV5-1 and TRBJ1-2; D call uncertain. Per germline, CDR1 SGHRS and CDR2 YFSETQ. V lost 0 bases and J 4 bases, leaving 7 bases between the germline ends. This CDR3 region has 13 residues. CDR3 loop: CASSLGSTYGYTF. The CDR3, as DNA: TGCGCCAGCAGCTTGGGCTCTACCTATGGCTACACCTTC. The full variable domain, completed using reference TRBV5-1 and TRBJ1-2, is KAGVTQTPRYLIKTRGQQVTLSCSPISGHRSVSWYQQTPGQGLQFLFEYFSETQRNKGNFPGRFSGRQFSNSRSEMNVSTLELGDSALYLCASSLGSTYGYTFGSGTRLTVV.

The gene calls are TRBV27 and TRBJ1-1; D remains unclear. V was cut by 4 bases and J by 3 bases, with 9 bases left in between. The CDR3 runs to 13 residues. Germline V gene sequence: CDR1 MNHEY, CDR2 SMNVEV (reference sequence). CDR3 amino acids: CASSWTEDTEAFF. Here the CDR3 DNA reads TGTGCCAGCAGTTGGACGGAGGACACTGAAGCTTTCTTT.

This sequence joins TRBV7-2 and TRBJ2-5, with D possibly being TRBD1 or TRBD2 (5 bases each). CDR3 length: 16 residues. CDR1 and CDR2 (germline): SGHTA, FQGNSA. The V and J ends lost 1 base and 4 bases respectively, with 16 bases between them. For the CDR3, the DNA is TGTGCCAGCAGCTTAGGTCTCGCGGGTAGGGGAGAGACCCAGTACTTC. Encoded protein: CASSLGLAGRGETQYF.

This clonotype has a count of ten or more. The chain uses TRBV29-1 and TRBJ2-1; a possible D gene is TRBD1 (6 bases). The CDR3 is made up of 12 amino acids. V shed 5 bases and J shed 9 bases, with 14 bases lying between them. Germline-derived CDR1 and CDR2 are SQVTM and ANQGSEA. The DNA for the CDR3 is TGCAGCGTTTGGGGGCAAGGTGTTGAGCAGTTCTTC. It translates to CSVWGQGVEQFF.

This clonotype occurred many times. The chain is built from TRBV5-1 and TRBJ1-2; D ambiguous. This CDR3 is 14 amino acids long. Germline CDR1 is SGHRS and CDR2 is YFSETQ. With 0 bases removed from V and 4 bases from J, the gap between germline ends came to 10 bases. CDR3 amino acids: CASSLDGMGYGYTF. CDR3 coding DNA: TGCGCCAGCAGCTTGGATGGTATGGGCTATGGCTACACCTTC.

A few counts support this clonotype. This chain links TRBV7-8 with TRBJ2-7; 12 bases align to TRBD2. The CDR3 is 19 residues long. The ends lost 8 bases at V and 5 bases at J; junction bases unmatched: 22. Germline V gives CDR1 SGHVS, CDR2 FQNEAQ. Here the CDR3 reads CASAGSTSPTSGRRNEQYF. Written as DNA, the CDR3 is TGTGCCAGCGCTGGGTCAACCTCCCCAACTAGCGGGAGGAGGAACGAGCAGTACTTC.

This clonotype was recorded at least ten times. The genes are TRBV12-3 or TRBV12-4 and TRBJ1-2; D is ambiguous. The CDR3 sequence is 15 residues long. Trimming stripped 2 bases from V and 8 bases from J, with 18 bases between. Written as DNA, the CDR3 is TGTGCCAGCAGTTTACGCGACGGAGGCCCTGGCGGCTACACCTTC. Amino acids: CASSLRDGGPGGYTF.

This clonotype showed up many times. The DNA of the CDR3 is TGCAGTGCCCCGGGGGACGGATACTACGAGCAGTACTTC. Encoded protein: CSAPGDGYYEQYF. The chain is built from TRBV20-1 and TRBJ2-7, with D possibly matching TRBD2 (6 bases). Trimming removed 6 bases at V and 3 bases at J, with 15 bases between. Germline assignment: CDR1 DFQATT and CDR2 SNEGSKA (reference sequence). The CDR3 consists of 13 residues.

This clonotype was found many times. The chain is built from TRBV5-1 and TRBJ2-3, with TRBD2 matching over 10 bases. V was clipped by 4 bases and J by 4 bases; unmatched bases: 9. CDR3 length equals 16 residues. Germline V gives CDR1 SGHRS, CDR2 YFSETQ. DNA for the CDR3: TGCGCCAGCAGCCGCTCTAGCGGGAGTGCTGCAGATACGCAGTATTTT. This codes for CASSRSSGSAADTQYF.

This clonotype was found many times. This chain's CDR3 is CASSYGQSTDTQYF. CDR3 nucleotides: TGTGCCAGCAGCTACGGACAGAGCACAGATACGCAGTATTTT. The V and J genes are TRBV5-6 and TRBJ2-3, with D possibly being TRBD1 (6 bases). The CDR3 spans 14 residues. V was cut by 3 bases and J by 0 bases, with 8 bases left in between. Germline-derived CDR1 and CDR2 are SGHDT and YYEEEE.

This clonotype was counted many times. CDR3 coding DNA: TGTGCCAGCAGTTTAAAAATGGGCGGGACCTTTGTCAGGGAGCAGTACTTC. As protein: CASSLKMGGTFVREQYF. This sequence joins TRBV12-3 or TRBV12-4 and TRBJ2-7; a possible D gene is TRBD2 (6 bases). V was clipped by 2 bases and J by 7 bases, with 24 bases between them. The CDR3 length is 17 residues.

The CDR3 sequence: CASSSRTGNEQFF. In nucleotides, the CDR3 is TGTGCCAGCAGCTCGAGAACAGGCAATGAGCAGTTCTTC. V and J are TRBV7-8 and TRBJ2-1; D possibly corresponds to TRBD1 (5 bases). The germline V gene encodes CDR1 SGHVS and CDR2 FQNEAQ. This CDR3 has 13 residues. V was trimmed by 4 bases and J by 6 bases, leaving 10 bases between them.

The V and J genes are TRBV20-1 and TRBJ1-5; D gene uncertain. The CDR3 is made up of 12 amino acids. V was pared by 5 bases and J by 9 bases, with 14 bases between. CDR1 and CDR2 from the germline V gene are DFQATT and SNEGSKA (reference sequence). The CDR3: CSAAPAVGPQHF. The DNA of the CDR3 is TGCAGTGCTGCCCCGGCGGTGGGGCCCCAGCATTTT.

This clonotype was picked up many times. The chain links TRBV10-3 to TRBJ2-3; tentative D call: TRBD2 (5 bases). This CDR3 has 15 amino acids. Germline V CDR1 and CDR2: ENHRY, SYGVKD. V was pared by 3 bases and J by 5 bases, with 15 bases between. CDR3 coding DNA: TGTGCCATCAGTGAAGAGGGAGCGAGAAAAGATACGCAGTATTTT. It codes for CAISEEGARKDTQYF.

This clonotype was observed many times. The rearrangement joins TRBV4-1 to TRBJ2-1; D remains ambiguous. Germline CDR1 and CDR2: MGHRA and YSYEKL. The CDR3 is 16 amino acids. Deletions cut 0 bases from V and 4 bases from J, with 13 bases between. CDR3 protein: CASSQDDRQVYNEQFF. CDR3 coding DNA: TGCGCCAGCAGCCAAGACGACCGGCAAGTATACAATGAGCAGTTCTTC.

The CDR3 protein is CASSPRRAGDYEQYF. CDR3 nucleotide sequence: TGTGCCAGCAGCCCACGACGGGCAGGGGACTACGAGCAGTACTTC. The rearrangement uses TRBV11-1 and TRBJ2-7; a possible D gene is TRBD1 (6 bases). The germline V and J ends were trimmed by 5 bases and 3 bases, with 17 bases remaining between them. CDR1 is SGHAT, CDR2 FQDESV, per germline (reference sequence). The CDR3 extends over 15 amino acids. Complete variable domain (other parts from reference TRBV11-1 and TRBJ2-7): EAEVAQSPRYKITEKSQAVAFWCDPISGHATLYWYRQILGQGPELLVQFQDESVVDDSQLPKDRFSAERLKGVDSTLKIQPAELGDSAMYLCASSPRRAGDYEQYFGPGTRLTVT.

This clonotype has ten or more counts. This rearrangement joins TRBV21-1 to TRBJ2-7. TRBV21-1 is deemed a pseudogene. This CDR3 region has 12 residues. The CDR3 DNA sequence: TGTGCCAGCAGCAAGGAAGTCTACGAGCAGTACTTC. Residues: CASSKEVYEQYF.

The table lists this clonotype with many counts. This chain joins TRBV12-3 or TRBV12-4 and TRBJ2-1; D ambiguous. V was clipped by 6 bases and J by 4 bases, with 4 bases between them. The CDR3 runs 11 residues. CDR3 residues: CASREYNEQFF. The CDR3 DNA reads TGTGCCAGCAGGGAGTACAATGAGCAGTTCTTC.

As concerns this clonotype: At one boundary the junction diverges from the germline segment, which might be a read error. This chain links TRBV6-5 with TRBJ2-7; TRBD2 matches at 13 bases. The CDR3 covers 16 residues. CDR1 and CDR2 from the germline V gene are MNHEY and SVGAGI. For the CDR3, the DNA is TGTGCCAGCAGTTACGTGCGGACTAGCGGGAGACGCGAGCAGCACTTC. It yields the protein CASSYVRTSGRREQHF.

The table lists this clonotype with many counts. The chain employs TRBV5-5 and TRBJ1-5; TRBD1 is a possible D gene (5 bases). Trimming left V 4 bases short and J 8 bases short, with 31 bases between. Germline V gene data show CDR1 as SGHKS and CDR2 as YYEKEE (reference sequence). This CDR3 region has 19 residues. CDR3 amino acids: CASSLGLGRSSGVVEPQHF. In DNA, the CDR3 is TGTGCCAGCAGCCTGGGACTTGGACGGTCGTCGGGCGTCGTTGAGCCCCAGCATTTT.

The gene calls are TRBV11-2 and TRBJ2-1, with TRBD2 identical over 9 bases. Looked up from germline, CDR1 is SGHAT and CDR2 is FQNNGV. V shed 5 bases, J shed 1 base, and the junction held 9 bases outside the gene matches. This CDR3 spans 17 amino acids. Here the CDR3 DNA reads TGTGCCAGCAGCCCTCGTAGCGGGAGAGCATCCTACAATGAGCAGTTCTTC. Translating gives CASSPRSGRASYNEQFF.

This clonotype occurred many times. V gene TRBV20-1 combines with J gene TRBJ2-3; 10 bases are shared with TRBD2. With 4 bases clipped from V and 2 bases from J, the junction kept 12 bases outside the gene matches. The CDR3 sequence is 17 residues long. Germline V gene lookup returns CDR1 DFQATT and CDR2 SNEGSKA (reference sequence). The CDR3 region is CSATPRLAGWTTDTQYF. Written as DNA, the CDR3 is TGCAGTGCTACCCCAAGACTAGCGGGCTGGACCACAGATACGCAGTATTTT.

This clonotype was seen repeatedly, ten times or more. The V call is TRBV7-8, the J call TRBJ2-5; D remains ambiguous. Trimming removed 8 bases from V and 2 bases from J, with 12 bases in between. CDR1 is SGHVS, CDR2 FQNEAQ, per germline. CDR3 length equals 13 residues. CDR3 nucleotide sequence: TGTGCCAGCTTACGAGCAGTACAAGAGACCCAGTACTTC. It translates to CASLRAVQETQYF.